This T cell receptor (beta chain) is drawn from a study of shared clonotypes between healthy human individuals. Sequencing was performed with immunoSEQ multiplex PCR; in TCRdb, only in-frame clones are kept and a portion is missing. The table records some 2,100,000 clones, approximately 94% of them present only once. The CDR3 is 16 residues long. Germline loops: CDR1 SGHVS, CDR2 FQNEAQ. V lost 5 bases, J lost 4 bases, and 18 bases lay in between. The genes are TRBV7-8 and TRBJ1-3; no clear D gene. This TCR derives from a man between 18 and 29 years old in good health. The sequenced sample was naive CD4+ T cells sorted from blood. The subset: CD45RA+ positively selected. This CDR3 reads CASSPPPLGSGNTIYF. Here the CDR3 DNA reads TGTGCCAGCAGCCCGCCCCCGTTAGGCTCGGGAAACACCATATATTTT.